This TCR beta chain was documented in a study of blood T cells in healthy people across ages. Trimming shortened V by 5 bases and J by 3 bases, and 14 bases separated the two germline ends. This CDR3 has 14 residues. The V gene's germline CDR1 is SGHNT and CDR2 YYREEE (reference sequence). Combining a sample-barcoded 5' primer with a J-beta primer mix, a second PCR ran for roughly 7 to 12 cycles. TCRdb used MiXCR to reprocess the 5' RACE reads, holding one entry per CDR3 protein. This table holds more than 900,000 distinct CDR3 sequences, about 23% found once. Notes on the study in general: CMV infection status of these donors was not known.

Of note for this clonotype: Its antigen is not known.

This sample also appeared in a second study, on T cells of mothers and their children. From that second work: The study sampled a few healthy Caucasian mothers and their six children.

The sample was blood. This TCR came from a girl aged 2-10 years in good health. The rearrangement joins TRBV5-4 to TRBJ1-1; a weak D match, TRBD1 (6 bases). Written as DNA, the CDR3 is TGTGCCAGCAGACGAGGGGGGGGTCACACTGAAGCTTTCTTT. This gives the protein CASRRGGGHTEAFF.